Presented here are 27 T cell receptor beta chains from one specimen sequenced in a study of cytomegalovirus exposure and HLA in healthy donors. Only in-frame clones appear in the TCRdb table, and some are missing; sequencing was by immunoSEQ multiplex PCR. The sample lists a few hundred thousand clones, about nine tenths occurring once. Material for sequencing was PBMCs. These receptors all stem from a young woman in good health and CMV-seronegative.

The V gene is TRBV7-9, the J gene TRBJ2-5; 12 bases line up with TRBD2. The CDR3 spans 16 residues. V shed 5 bases and J 2 bases; nucleotides not matched to a gene: 6. Germline V gene lookup returns CDR1 SEHNR and CDR2 FQNEAQ (reference sequence). CDR3 sequence reads: CASSTWTSGVQETQYF. CDR3 DNA sequence: TGTGCCAGCAGCACTTGGACTAGCGGGGTACAAGAGACCCAGTACTTC.

The genes are TRBV29-1 and TRBJ1-1, with D possibly matching TRBD1 (5 bases). Germline CDR1 reads SQVTM; CDR2 reads ANQGSEA. This CDR3 has 14 residues. Trimming removed 7 bases from V and 0 bases from J, with 15 bases in between. The CDR3 reads CSGRQGRMNTEAFF. CDR3 bases: TGCAGCGGTCGGCAGGGACGGATGAACACTGAAGCTTTCTTT.

The rearrangement links TRBV13 to TRBJ2-5, with unresolved D. Germline values: CDR1 PRHDT, CDR2 FYEKMQ (reference sequence). Trimming shortened V by 0 bases and J by 2 bases, and 10 bases separated the two germline ends. The CDR3 consists of 15 residues. The CDR3 sequence is CASSLGSLNQETQYF. The CDR3 coding sequence is TGTGCCAGCAGCTTAGGCTCCCTAAATCAAGAGACCCAGTACTTC.

The chain recombines TRBV7-2 with TRBJ2-3; D call uncertain. Trimming took off 2 bases at V and 4 bases at J, with 7 bases between the two ends. Germline values: CDR1 SGHTA, CDR2 FQGNSA. The CDR3 loop spans 13 amino acids. The CDR3 is CASSLSSSDTQYF. The DNA of the CDR3 is TGTGCCAGCAGCTTAAGTTCCTCAGATACGCAGTATTTT.

CDR3 amino acids: CASSPGTELLNTEAFF. The CDR3 DNA reads as TGTGCCAGCAGCCCCGGGACAGAACTCTTGAACACTGAAGCTTTCTTT. This chain joins TRBV9 and TRBJ1-1; TRBD1 matches 7 bases. This CDR3 has 16 residues. The V gene's germline CDR1 is SGDLS and CDR2 YYNGEE. V lost 4 bases, J lost 0 bases, and 9 bases stayed unmatched.

This chain connects TRBV5-1 to TRBJ1-4; D is unclear. This CDR3 comprises 13 residues. V was clipped by 5 bases and J by 8 bases, with 13 bases between them. Germline assignment: CDR1 SGHRS and CDR2 YFSETQ. CDR3 protein: CASSPSGREKLFF. CDR3 coding DNA: TGCGCCAGCAGTCCTTCGGGTAGGGAAAAACTGTTTTTT.

Notes on this clone: The junction and the germline gene differ at one end; a read error may be behind it. The chain employs TRBV11-2 and TRBJ2-2, with 7 bases aligning to TRBD2. The CDR3 length is 18 residues. Germline assignment: CDR1 SGHAT and CDR2 FQNNGV. In nucleotides, the CDR3 is TGTGCCAGCAGCATAGACCTTGGGGGAGGGCGTATCACCGGGGAGCTGTTTTTT. Translation: CASSIDLGGGRITGELFF.

The chain carries TRBV28 and TRBJ2-2, with D perhaps matching TRBD2 (7 bases). In germline, CDR1 is MDHEN, CDR2 SYDVKM. Trimming stripped 3 bases from V and 3 bases from J, with 14 bases between. The CDR3 runs 16 residues. Written as DNA, the CDR3 is TGTGCCAGCAGTTTTTGGGGGGGGCGCGACACCGGGGAGCTGTTTTTT. This codes for CASSFWGGRDTGELFF.

The V call is TRBV2, the J call TRBJ2-2; 7 nucleotides match TRBD1. V was pared by 2 bases and J by 4 bases, with 16 bases of the junction left unmatched. The CDR3 length is 19 residues. The germline CDR1 and CDR2 sequences are SNHLY and FYNNEI. Written as DNA, the CDR3 is TGTGCCAGCAGTGAATTTGTTGCGGTGGGGACAGTCTTCACCGGGGAGCTGTTTTTT. Translating gives CASSEFVAVGTVFTGELFF.

The chain links TRBV21-1 to TRBJ1-3. TRBV21-1 is noted as a pseudogene. The CDR3 has 19 amino acids. CDR3 amino acids: CASSPRRARSRCSGNTIYF. The CDR3 nucleotides are TGTGCCAGCAGCCCCAGAAGGGCACGCTCCAGGTGCTCTGGAAACACCATATATTTT.

V is TRBV15 and J is TRBJ2-1; D remains unclear. The CDR3 contains 15 residues. Germline V gives CDR1 LNHNV, CDR2 YYDKDF (reference sequence). Trimming left V 0 bases short and J 5 bases short, with 11 bases between. The CDR3 DNA sequence: TGTGCCACCAGCAGAGATTTAGGGCCGGACAATGAGCAGTTCTTC. Translation gives CATSRDLGPDNEQFF.

This clone has just one count. This chain joins TRBV25-1 and TRBJ1-2; 8 nucleotides line up with TRBD1. V lost 4 bases to trimming and J lost 8 bases; unmatched junction nucleotides: 9. Germline CDR1 is MGHDK and CDR2 is SYGVNS. The CDR3 sequence is 14 residues long. CDR3 in amino acids: CASSAPGGAGGYTF. The CDR3 DNA is TGTGCCAGCAGTGCCCCAGGGGGCGCCGGCGGCTACACCTTC.

The rearrangement links TRBV6-5 to TRBJ2-3; 7 nucleotides align to TRBD1. This CDR3 is built from 15 residues. V lost 4 bases to trimming and J lost 3 bases; unmatched junction nucleotides: 7. In germline, CDR1 is MNHEY, CDR2 SVGAGI. For the CDR3, the DNA is TGTGCCAGCAGTTGGAGCAGGGGGAAAACAGATACGCAGTATTTT. Translating gives CASSWSRGKTDTQYF.

This rearrangement joins TRBV28 to TRBJ1-4; 9 bases are a match to TRBD1. The CDR3 extends over 15 amino acids. Germline assignment: CDR1 MDHEN and CDR2 SYDVKM. V gave up 9 bases and J gave up 4 bases; unmatched junction bases: 9. DNA for the CDR3: TGTGCCAGTCGGATATGGGGACAGGGTAATGAAAAACTGTTTTTT. This translates into CASRIWGQGNEKLFF.

The rearrangement joins TRBV4-2 to TRBJ2-5; D may match TRBD1 or TRBD2 (5 bases each). The V gene's germline CDR1 is LGHNA and CDR2 YNFKEQ. The CDR3 has 14 amino acids. V was cut by 4 bases and J by 3 bases, with 12 bases left in between. The CDR3 DNA follows: TGTGCCAGCAGCCCACCGGGACCCGAAGAGACCCAGTACTTC. This codes for CASSPPGPEETQYF.

The J gene is TRBJ2-4, the V gene TRBV6-1, with D perhaps matching TRBD1 (5 bases). CDR1 and CDR2 (germline): MNHNS, SASEGT. This CDR3 is built from 13 residues. The V end was cut by 6 bases, the J end by 0 bases, with 6 bases between. The CDR3 DNA sequence: TGTGCCAGCAGGGGGCTAGCCAAAAACATTCAGTACTTC. Protein product: CASRGLAKNIQYF.

The chain uses TRBV5-1 and TRBJ2-1; D is unresolved. The V and J ends lost 2 bases and 5 bases respectively, with 14 bases between them. Germline CDR1 and CDR2: SGHRS and YFSETQ. The CDR3 length is 15 residues. CDR3 nucleotide sequence: TGCGCCAGCAGCTTAGTGGGTCTTAGGAACAATGAGCAGTTCTTC. Protein product: CASSLVGLRNNEQFF.

The chain couples TRBV11-3 to TRBJ2-7; tentatively, D is TRBD2 (5 bases). Germline-derived CDR1 and CDR2 are SGHNT and YENEEA. Trimming stripped 1 base from V and 4 bases from J, with 14 bases between. This CDR3 is built from 15 residues. The CDR3 DNA reads as TGTGCCAGCAGCTTAGGTGTAGCGTCCGGATACGAGCAGTACTTC. Translated, it gives CASSLGVASGYEQYF.

This chain connects TRBV27 to TRBJ2-1; possible D gene TRBD1, 5 bases. CDR3 size: 13 residues. Germline V gives CDR1 MNHEY, CDR2 SMNVEV (reference sequence). The germline V and J ends were trimmed by 3 bases and 2 bases, with 5 bases remaining between them. In nucleotides, the CDR3 is TGTGCCAGCAGTTTGGACACCTACAATGAGCAGTTCTTC. The encoded protein is CASSLDTYNEQFF.

The rearrangement joins TRBV19 to TRBJ2-7, with 8 bases aligning to TRBD1. There are 13 residues in the CDR3. The V gene's germline CDR1 is LNHDA and CDR2 SQIVND (reference sequence). The junction had 6 bases not matched to a gene; V was cut back by 6 bases and J by 5 bases. The CDR3 nucleotides read TGTGCCAGTAGCGACAGGGGTGTAAACGAGCAGTACTTC. As protein: CASSDRGVNEQYF.

V usage is TRBV7-7 and J usage is TRBJ2-7; possible D gene TRBD1, 6 bases. The germline V and J ends were trimmed by 4 bases and 2 bases, with 15 bases remaining between them. Per the germline V gene, CDR1 is SSHAT and CDR2 is FNYEAQ (reference sequence). This CDR3 spans 15 amino acids. The CDR3 protein is CASSSGPGAPYEQYF. CDR3 nucleotides: TGTGCCAGCAGCTCGGGACCAGGGGCGCCCTACGAGCAGTACTTC.

The chain links TRBV29-1 to TRBJ1-2; unclear D gene. Germline V gene lookup returns CDR1 SQVTM and CDR2 ANQGSEA. V lost 4 bases and J 2 bases, leaving 11 bases between the germline ends. The CDR3 is 13 residues long. The CDR3 reads CSVAIDKNYGYTF. DNA of the CDR3: TGCAGCGTTGCAATTGACAAGAACTATGGCTACACCTTC. Variable domain in full (rest from reference TRBV29-1 and TRBJ1-2): SAVISQKPSRDICQRGTSLTIQCQVDSQVTMMFWYRQQPGQSLTLIATANQGSEATYESGFVIDKFPISRPNLTFSTLTVSNMSPEDSSIYLCSVAIDKNYGYTFGSGTRLTVV.

V is TRBV7-8 and J is TRBJ1-5, with TRBD1 identical over 8 bases. CDR3 length equals 17 residues. Germline V lookup: CDR1 SGHVS, CDR2 FQNEAQ. V was clipped by 5 bases and J by 3 bases; unmatched bases: 12. CDR3 bases: TGTGCCAGCAGCCATGATCCGACAGGGGCGGTCAATCAGCCCCAGCATTTT. Translating gives CASSHDPTGAVNQPQHF.

The rearrangement joins TRBV7-8 to TRBJ2-5; D is possibly TRBD1 (7 bases). This CDR3 has 14 amino acids. The V gene lost 3 bases and the J gene lost 3 bases, with 11 bases spanning the gap. Germline V gene data show CDR1 as SGHVS and CDR2 as FQNEAQ. The CDR3 here is CASSLGRGEETQYF. CDR3 DNA sequence: TGTGCCAGCAGCTTGGGCAGGGGGGAAGAGACCCAGTACTTC.

V gene TRBV5-1 combines with J gene TRBJ2-3; no reliable D call. The CDR3 contains 18 residues. V lost 3 bases, J lost 0 bases, and 20 bases lay in between. Looked up from germline, CDR1 is SGHRS and CDR2 is YFSETQ. CDR3 amino acids: CASSSPPETRTSTDTQYF. CDR3 bases: TGCGCCAGCAGCTCCCCTCCGGAGACACGTACCAGCACAGATACGCAGTATTTT.

The rearrangement uses TRBV6-1 and TRBJ2-7, with TRBD1 identical over 7 bases. CDR1 is MNHNS and CDR2 is SASEGT in the germline V gene. The CDR3 runs to 13 residues. Losses at the gene ends were 10 bases for V and 1 base for J; bases not matched to a gene: 7. The CDR3 here is CATLGQLSYEQYF. The CDR3 DNA sequence: TGTGCCACCCTGGGACAGTTATCCTACGAGCAGTACTTC.

The chain combines TRBV2 with TRBJ1-1; D is undetermined. The CDR3 sequence is 16 residues long. Per germline, CDR1 SNHLY and CDR2 FYNNEI. The V gene lost 2 bases and the J gene lost 0 bases, with 13 bases spanning the gap. This chain's CDR3 is CASSEPIGLVNTEAFF. CDR3 nucleotides: TGTGCCAGCAGTGAACCCATTGGATTGGTGAACACTGAAGCTTTCTTT.